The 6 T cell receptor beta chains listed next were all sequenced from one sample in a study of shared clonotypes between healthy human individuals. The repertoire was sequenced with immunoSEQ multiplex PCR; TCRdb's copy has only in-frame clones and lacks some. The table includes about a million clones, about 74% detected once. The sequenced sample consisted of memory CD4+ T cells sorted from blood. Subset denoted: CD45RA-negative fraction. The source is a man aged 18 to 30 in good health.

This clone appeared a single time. CDR3 sequence (DNA): TGTGCCAGCATCGTAAGGGGAGCGGGAACTGAAGCTTTCTTT. This codes for CASIVRGAGTEAFF. The V and J genes are TRBV11-2 and TRBJ1-1, with D perhaps matching TRBD1 (5 bases). Germline CDR1 reads SGHAT; CDR2 reads FQNNGV. This CDR3 spans 14 amino acids. Trimming stripped 7 bases from V and 5 bases from J, with 17 bases between.

Written as DNA, the CDR3 is TGTGCCTGGTCCACTCCCCTCCTTGAGCAGTACTTC. As protein: CAWSTPLLEQYF. The V and J genes are TRBV30 and TRBJ2-7; D gene unclear. This CDR3 is 12 amino acids long. V was pared by 5 bases and J by 7 bases, with 15 bases between. Germline CDR1 reads GTSNPN; CDR2 reads SVGIG (reference sequence).

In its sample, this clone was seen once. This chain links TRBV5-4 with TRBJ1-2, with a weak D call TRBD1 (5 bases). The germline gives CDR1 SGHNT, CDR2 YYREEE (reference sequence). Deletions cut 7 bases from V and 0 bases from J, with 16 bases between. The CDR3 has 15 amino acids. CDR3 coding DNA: TGTGCCAGCCCCTCGGGGGAGGGTGCTAACTATGGCTACACCTTC. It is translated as CASPSGEGANYGYTF. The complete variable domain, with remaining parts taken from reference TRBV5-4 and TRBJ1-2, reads ETGVTQSPTHLIKTRGQQVTLRCSSQSGHNTVSWYQQALGQGPQFIFQYYREEENGRGNFPPRFSGLQFPNYSSELNVNALELDDSALYLCASPSGEGANYGYTFGSGTRLTVV.

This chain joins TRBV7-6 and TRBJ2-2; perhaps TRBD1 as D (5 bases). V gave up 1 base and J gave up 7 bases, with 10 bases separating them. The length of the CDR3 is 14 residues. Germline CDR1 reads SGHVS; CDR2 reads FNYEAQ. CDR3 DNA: TGTGCCAGCAGCTTAGACAGGTCCGGCGGGGAGCTGTTTTTT. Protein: CASSLDRSGGELFF.

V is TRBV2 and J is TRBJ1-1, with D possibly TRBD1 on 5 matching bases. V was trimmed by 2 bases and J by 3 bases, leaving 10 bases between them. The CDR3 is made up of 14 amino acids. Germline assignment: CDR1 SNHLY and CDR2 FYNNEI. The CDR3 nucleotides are TGTGCCAGCAGTGAAACCGGGGGTGACACTGAAGCTTTCTTT. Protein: CASSETGGDTEAFF.

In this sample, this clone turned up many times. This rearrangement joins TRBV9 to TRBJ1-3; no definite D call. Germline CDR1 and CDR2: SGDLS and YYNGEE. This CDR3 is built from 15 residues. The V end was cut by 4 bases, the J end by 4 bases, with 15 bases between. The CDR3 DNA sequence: TGTGCCAGCAGCCTACTGGCGGATTTCGGAAACACCATATATTTT. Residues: CASSLLADFGNTIYF.